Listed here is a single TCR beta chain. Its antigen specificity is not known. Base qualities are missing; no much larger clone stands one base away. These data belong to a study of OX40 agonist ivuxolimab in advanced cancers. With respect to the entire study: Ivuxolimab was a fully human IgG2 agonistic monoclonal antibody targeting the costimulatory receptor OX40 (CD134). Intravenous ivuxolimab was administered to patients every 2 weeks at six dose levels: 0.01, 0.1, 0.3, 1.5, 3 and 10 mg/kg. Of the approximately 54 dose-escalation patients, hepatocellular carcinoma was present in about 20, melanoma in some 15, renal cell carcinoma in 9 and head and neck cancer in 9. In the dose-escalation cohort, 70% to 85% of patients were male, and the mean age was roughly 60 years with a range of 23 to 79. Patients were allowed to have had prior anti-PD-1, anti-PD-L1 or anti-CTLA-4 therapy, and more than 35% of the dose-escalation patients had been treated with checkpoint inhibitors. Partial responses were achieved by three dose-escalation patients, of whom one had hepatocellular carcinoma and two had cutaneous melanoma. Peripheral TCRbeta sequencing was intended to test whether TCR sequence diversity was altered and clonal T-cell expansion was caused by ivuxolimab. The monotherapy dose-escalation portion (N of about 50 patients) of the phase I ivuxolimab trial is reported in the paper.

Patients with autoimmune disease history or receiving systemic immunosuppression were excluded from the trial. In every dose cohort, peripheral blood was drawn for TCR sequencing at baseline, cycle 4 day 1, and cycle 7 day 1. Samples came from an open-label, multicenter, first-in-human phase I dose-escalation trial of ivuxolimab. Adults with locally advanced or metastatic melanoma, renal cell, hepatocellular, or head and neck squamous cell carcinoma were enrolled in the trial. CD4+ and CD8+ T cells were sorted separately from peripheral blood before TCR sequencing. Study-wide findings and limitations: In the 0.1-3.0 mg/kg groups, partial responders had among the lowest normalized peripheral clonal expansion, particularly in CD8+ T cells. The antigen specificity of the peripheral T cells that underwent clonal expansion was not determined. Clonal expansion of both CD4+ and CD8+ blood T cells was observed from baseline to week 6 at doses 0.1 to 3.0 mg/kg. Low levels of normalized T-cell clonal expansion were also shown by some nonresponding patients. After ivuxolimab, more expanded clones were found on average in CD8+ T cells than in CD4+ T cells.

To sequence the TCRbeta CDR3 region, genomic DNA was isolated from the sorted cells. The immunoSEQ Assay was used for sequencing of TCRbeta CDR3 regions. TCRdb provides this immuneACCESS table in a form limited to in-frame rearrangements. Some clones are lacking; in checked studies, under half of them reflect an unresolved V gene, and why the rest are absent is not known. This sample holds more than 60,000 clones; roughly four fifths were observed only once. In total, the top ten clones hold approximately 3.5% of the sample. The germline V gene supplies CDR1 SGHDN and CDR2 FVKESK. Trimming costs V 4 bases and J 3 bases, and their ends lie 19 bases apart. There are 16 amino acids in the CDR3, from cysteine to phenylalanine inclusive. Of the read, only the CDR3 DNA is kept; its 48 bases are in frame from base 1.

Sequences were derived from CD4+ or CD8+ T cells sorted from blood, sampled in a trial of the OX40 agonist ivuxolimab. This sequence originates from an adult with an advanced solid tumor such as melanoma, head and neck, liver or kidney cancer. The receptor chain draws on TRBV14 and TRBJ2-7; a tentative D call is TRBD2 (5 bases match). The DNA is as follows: TGTGCCAGCAGCCCGATCGGGCCCGCGGGCCTCTACGAGCAGTACTTC. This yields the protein CASSPIGPAGLYEQYF. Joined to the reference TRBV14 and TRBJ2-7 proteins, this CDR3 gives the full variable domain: EAGVTQFPSHSVIEKGQTVTLRCDPISGHDNLYWYRRVMGKEIKFLLHFVKESKQDESGMPNNRFLAERTGGTYSTLKVQPAELEDSGVYFCASSPIGPAGLYEQYFGPGTRLTVT.